This TCR beta chain came from a study of cytomegalovirus exposure and HLA in healthy donors. Study results and limitations: Trimming of TCR beta V- and J-genes showed a link, identified in a later analysis, to a missense DCLRE1C variant.

To note about this clone: Its antigen is as yet unknown.

The PCR made use of 60 Vbeta and 13 Jbeta primers. The table came from immunoSEQ multiplex PCR; TCRdb's copy has only in-frame clones and leaves some out. The repertoire holds 250,000 to 350,000 clones, with approximately 90% as singletons. In germline, CDR1 is SNHLY, CDR2 FYNNEI. The length of the CDR3 is 14 residues. This TCR came from a woman between 18 and 30 years old in good health and CMV-seronegative. The chain links TRBV2 to TRBJ2-5; D unclear. The J call may not be correct, given that the DNA end is closer to TRBJ2-7. The sequenced sample consisted of PBMCs. CDR3 residues: CASNTLPPPYEQYF. Here the CDR3 DNA reads TGTGCCAGCAATACCCTTCCTCCTCCCTACGAGCAGTACTTC.